This TCR beta chain originates from a study of T cell responses to AZD1222 COVID-19 vaccine. For this clone: The antigen is not known.

Whole-study findings and limits: CD4 TCRs associated with vaccination spanned spike, dominating at 160-218 and 743-854. It was only after the peak T cell response that any repertoires were sampled.

V was trimmed by 1 base and J by 0 bases, leaving 5 bases between them. The germline CDR1 and CDR2 sequences are SEHNR and FQNEAQ (reference sequence). CDR3 length: 14 residues. The data were produced by immunoSEQ multiplex PCR, yet TCRdb's version contains in-frame clones alone and is incomplete. Of tens of thousands of clones in the sample, approximately 83% were seen once. Material: peripheral blood, obtained 28 days after the second AZD1222 dose. V gene TRBV7-9 combines with J gene TRBJ2-3; tentative D call: TRBD2 (5 bases). The sequence was collected from an adult who received the AZD1222 COVID-19 vaccine. The DNA of the CDR3 is TGTGCCAGCAGCTTAGTAGCGAGCACAGATACGCAGTATTTT. This sequence encodes CASSLVASTDTQYF.